These T cell receptor beta chains were read from a single sample in a study of cytomegalovirus exposure and HLA in healthy donors. Clones were sequenced by immunoSEQ multiplex PCR, and TCRdb holds only the in-frame ones, with some missing. The sample carries roughly 120,000 clones, about 81% recorded once. The sequenced material came from PBMCs. These receptors originate from a middle-aged man in good health and CMV-seronegative. Each CDR3 is given with its conserved first and last residue. The D gene is left open where the match is weak. Only some rows state a clone size, as once, few, many or a class for expanded clones.

clone size	CDR3 length	V gene	D gene	J gene	CDR3 protein	CDR3 DNA
-	17	TRBV28	TRBD1	TRBJ2-2	CASSLWGTGLQAGELFF	TGTGCCAGCAGTTTATGGGGGACAGGGCTTCAAGCGGGGGAGCTGTTTTTT
-	16	TRBV18	TRBD1	TRBJ1-2	CASSPNNEQGAGGYTF	TGTGCCAGCTCACCAAACAACGAACAGGGGGCCGGAGGCTACACCTTC
-	13	TRBV2	-	TRBJ1-2	CASRTGLNYGYTF	TGTGCCAGCAGGACAGGACTTAACTATGGCTACACCTTC
-	13	TRBV6-6	TRBD1	TRBJ1-2	CASQMTGAYGYTF	TGTGCCAGCCAAATGACAGGGGCCTATGGCTACACCTTC
-	18	TRBV2	TRBD1	TRBJ2-6	CASSEMDRGASGANGLTF	TGTGCCAGCAGTGAAATGGACAGGGGTGCTTCTGGGGCCAACGGCCTGACTTTC
few	15	TRBV7-2	-	TRBJ1-2	CASSQPTGPDYGYTF	TGTGCCAGCAGCCAACCCACAGGACCGGACTATGGCTACACCTTC
-	13	TRBV28	TRBD1	TRBJ1-4	CASRTGGSEKLFF	TGTGCCAGCAGGACAGGGGGTAGTGAAAAACTGTTTTTT
once	15	TRBV7-3	-	TRBJ2-2	CASSRAGGNTGELFF	TGTGCCAGCAGCCGAGCGGGCGGAAACACCGGGGAGCTGTTTTTT
-	16	TRBV5-1	-	TRBJ2-3	CASSLANRGGPDTQYF	TGCGCCAGCAGCTTGGCCAACAGGGGGGGCCCAGATACGCAGTATTTT
-	12	TRBV4-3	-	TRBJ2-7	CASSQTGNEQYF	TGCGCCAGCAGCCAAACAGGGAACGAGCAGTACTTC
-	15	TRBV28	-	TRBJ1-2	CASSLEQGFNYGYTF	TGTGCCAGCAGTTTAGAACAGGGTTTCAACTATGGCTACACCTTC
-	14	TRBV10-1	TRBD2	TRBJ2-2	CASRSGSNTGELFF	TGCGCCAGCCGTAGCGGGTCGAACACCGGGGAGCTGTTTTTT
-	11	TRBV19	TRBD1	TRBJ2-5	CASRGQETQYF	TGTGCCAGCAGGGGGCAAGAGACCCAGTACTTC
-	15	TRBV19	TRBD2	TRBJ2-3	CASSTRSGGTDTQYF	TGTGCCAGTAGTACCCGTAGCGGGGGCACAGATACGCAGTATTTT
-	17	TRBV28	TRBD2	TRBJ2-1	CASSPGGTPTSYNEQFF	TGTGCCAGCAGCCCGGGGGGGACCCCGACGTCGTACAATGAGCAGTTCTTC
few	13	TRBV15	TRBD2	TRBJ2-7	CATSVRTRYEQYF	TGTGCCACCAGCGTAAGGACTAGGTACGAGCAGTACTTC
-	18	TRBV2	-	TRBJ2-2	CASSDTAGRGAHTGELFF	TGTGCCAGCAGTGATACTGCAGGTCGGGGGGCCCACACCGGGGAGCTGTTTTTT
few	15	TRBV4-3	TRBD1	TRBJ1-2	CASSSRDRGTYGYTF	TGCGCCAGCAGCTCGCGGGACAGGGGGACTTATGGCTACACCTTC
few	14	TRBV6-6	-	TRBJ1-2	CASSQLVGNYGYTF	TGTGCCAGCAGCCAACTAGTGGGCAACTATGGCTACACCTTC
-	14	TRBV4-3	-	TRBJ1-4	CASSPNHGNEKLFF	TGCGCCAGCAGCCCCAATCACGGTAATGAAAAACTGTTTTTT
-	15	TRBV19	-	TRBJ2-1	CASSIDGSIGNEQFF	TGTGCCAGTAGTATTGACGGGTCCATAGGTAATGAGCAGTTCTTC
-	14	TRBV10-3	TRBD1	TRBJ2-1	CAIKGTGSYNEQFF	TGTGCCATCAAGGGGACAGGTTCCTACAATGAGCAGTTCTTC
-	15	TRBV9	-	TRBJ1-6	CASSVTGSHNSPLHF	TGTGCCAGCAGCGTAACAGGGTCCCATAATTCACCCCTCCACTTT
-	15	TRBV14	-	TRBJ2-4	CASSRQGLSKNSQYF	TGTGCCAGCAGCCGTCAGGGGTTGTCCAAAAACAGTCAGTACTTC
-	13	TRBV9	-	TRBJ1-6	CASSVVVNSPLHF	TGTGCCAGCAGCGTAGTCGTCAATTCACCCCTCCACTTT
once	16	TRBV9	TRBD2	TRBJ2-2	CASSAWGGAVTGELFF	TGTGCCAGCAGCGCTTGGGGGGGAGCGGTCACCGGGGAGCTGTTTTTT
-	17	TRBV5-6	-	TRBJ2-3	CASSPWGGRASTDTQYF	TGTGCCAGCAGCCCCTGGGGGGGCAGGGCAAGCACAGATACGCAGTATTTT
-	13	TRBV14	-	TRBJ2-5	CASSHFRQETQYF	TGTGCCAGCAGCCATTTCAGGCAAGAGACCCAGTACTTC
-	15	TRBV19	TRBD1	TRBJ1-2	CASSKQNRGQSGYTF	TGTGCCAGTAGTAAACAAAACAGGGGGCAGAGTGGCTACACCTTC
-	14	TRBV2	TRBD2	TRBJ2-5	CASSAGGNLGTQYF	TGTGCCAGCAGTGCGGGAGGGAACTTGGGGACCCAGTACTTC
-	14	TRBV18	-	TRBJ2-3	CASSPGGITDTQYF	TGTGCCAGCTCACCAGGCGGTATCACAGATACGCAGTATTTT
-	14	TRBV6-5	TRBD1	TRBJ1-2	CASSSQGELYGYTF	TGTGCCAGCAGTTCACAGGGGGAACTTTATGGCTACACCTTC
-	15	TRBV11-3	TRBD2	TRBJ2-3	CASSLGGGQTDTQYF	TGTGCCAGCAGCCTCGGCGGGGGGCAAACAGATACGCAGTATTTT
-	18	TRBV5-1	TRBD2	TRBJ2-3	CASSPGLAGGPSTDTQYF	TGCGCCAGCAGCCCCGGACTAGCGGGAGGGCCTAGCACAGATACGCAGTATTTT
-	14	TRBV12-2	-	TRBJ2-1	CASRGQGATHEQFF	TGTGCAAGTCGGGGCCAGGGGGCAACACATGAGCAGTTCTTC
few	12	TRBV5-4	-	TRBJ1-2	CASSPEAEGYTF	TGTGCCAGCAGCCCTGAGGCCGAAGGCTACACCTTC
-	11	TRBV6-5	-	TRBJ2-7	CASGQLYEQYF	TGTGCCTCTGGACAGCTTTACGAGCAGTACTTC
few	15	TRBV28	-	TRBJ2-2	CASSLGSGNTGELFF	TGTGCCAGCAGTTTGGGTAGCGGGAACACCGGGGAGCTGTTTTTT